The rows below give T cell receptor beta chains drawn from one sample of a study of cytomegalovirus exposure and HLA in healthy donors. The method was immunoSEQ multiplex PCR; TCRdb's version includes in-frame clones alone and lacks a portion of them. The data show about 140,000 clones, 61% seen once. Sequencing was done on a sample of PBMCs. These receptors all come from a male donor in good health and CMV-seronegative. CDR3s include the opening cysteine and the closing phenylalanine or tryptophan.

TRBJ2-3,TRBV5-1,CASSLRWGGVADTQYF
TRBJ2-7,TRBV6-5,CASTRTGTGGVEQYF
TRBJ2-7,TRBV14,CASSSDRGLENEQYF
TRBJ2-1,TRBV27,CASSRLGAGVTYNEQFF
TRBJ1-6,TRBV19,CASSIRESDSPLHF
TRBJ2-5,TRBV5-6,CASSLVAGPKTQYF
TRBJ2-7,TRBV18,CASSPGVAGSEQYF
TRBJ2-7,TRBV6-5,CASSDPSGYEQYF
TRBJ2-7,TRBV7-6,CASSPRQGPFPYEQYF
TRBJ1-1,TRBV7-9,CASSLDQGSTEAFF
TRBJ2-1,TRBV29-1,CSVARTGVYNEQFF
TRBJ1-1,TRBV2,CASSAQIRNTEAFF
TRBJ1-1,TRBV7-9,CASSPPGKNTEAFF
TRBJ2-7,TRBV6-5,CASSSGLAALYEQYF
TRBJ2-5,TRBV7-3,CASSFAGQETQYF
TRBJ1-5,TRBV19,CASSINTGTFQPQHF
TRBJ2-5,TRBV15,CATSRDLGQGKTQYF
TRBJ2-5,TRBV25-1,CASIARGGVQETQYF
TRBJ2-2,TRBV28,CASSLAGGLDTGELFF
TRBJ2-3,TRBV4-2,CASSQVRGLTDTQYF
TRBJ1-3,TRBV25-1,CASGQGIGNTIYF
TRBJ1-4,TRBV7-6,CASSLGQSAEKLFF
TRBJ2-1,TRBV20-1,CSASLGTVSFF
TRBJ1-1,TRBV6-1,CASSHLTGGSTEAFF
TRBJ2-7,TRBV7-9,CASSLRDTSSYEQYF
TRBJ2-7,TRBV6-6,CASSSDNSYEQYF
TRBJ2-2,TRBV9,CSSSVSTGVAGELFF
TRBJ1-1,TRBV29-1,CSVARSDTEAFF
TRBJ2-1,TRBV9,CASSGTSGGVNNEQFF
TRBJ1-2,TRBV5-7,CASNIRQQGLWGYTF
TRBJ1-1,TRBV7-6,CASSHPGNTEAFF
TRBJ1-6,TRBV5-1,CASSLAYSPGASSYNSPLHF
TRBJ2-1,TRBV6-4,CASSERGYNEQFF
TRBJ2-1,TRBV2,CASSEGQGPHNEQFF
TRBJ2-5,TRBV5-1,CASSLEGAETQYF
TRBJ1-4,TRBV5-4,CASSFDMFKEKLFF
TRBJ2-5,TRBV11-2,CASSLGLTGLQETQYF
TRBJ2-5,TRBV7-7,CASSQDGVGTQYF
TRBJ1-2,TRBV7-6,CASSPSTQGTGGYTF
TRBJ2-1,TRBV5-1,CASSLAGVGNEQFF
TRBJ1-4,TRBV5-1,CASSTGSMTGEKLFF
TRBJ1-2,TRBV11-2,CASSLTLDRDGYTF
TRBJ2-7,TRBV20-1,CSAFSGEQYF
TRBJ1-2,TRBV19,CASTDPGSYGYTF
TRBJ1-2,TRBV28,CASGWGAGPGGYTF
TRBJ2-1,TRBV7-2,CASSPRPSGNYNEQFF
TRBJ1-1,TRBV6-5,CASSSTYRRTEAFF
TRBJ1-1,TRBV6-1,CASGQNTEAFF
TRBJ2-7,TRBV29-1,CSVELAYEQYF